Included here is one TCR beta chain sequence, with context. The CDR3 consists of 13 residues. The V and J ends lost 0 bases and 4 bases respectively, with 6 bases between them. Germline CDR1 is SGHDN and CDR2 is FVKESK. This sample was taken from a study of blood T cell dynamics during melanoma immunotherapy. Every bulk PBMC sample received the same 350 ng of DNA. Only in-frame clones appear in the TCRdb table, and some are missing; sequencing was by immunoSEQ multiplex PCR. The sample includes some 5,900 clones, about 90% of them seen just once. Documented time point: pre-treatment baseline. The gene calls are TRBV14 and TRBJ2-5; the D is unclear. Material: blood, obtained from a patient treated with checkpoint blockade. This sequence was found in a human donor with melanoma. The CDR3, as DNA: TGTGCCAGCAGCCAAGATCTTCGAGAGACCCAGTACTTC. As protein: CASSQDLRETQYF. Full variable domain (remainder filled in from reference TRBV14 and TRBJ2-5): EAGVTQFPSHSVIEKGQTVTLRCDPISGHDNLYWYRRVMGKEIKFLLHFVKESKQDESGMPNNRFLAERTGGTYSTLKVQPAELEDSGVYFCASSQDLRETQYFGPGTRLLVL.